The 12 T cell receptor beta chains presented below share a single source sample, sequenced in a study of blood T cell repertoires in COVID-19. Clones were read by immunoSEQ multiplex PCR, and TCRdb kept only the in-frame ones, dropping some. Here the sample spans a few hundred thousand clones, roughly 80% being singletons. The sequenced sample was peripheral blood. The receptors were sampled from a woman under 30 with acute or convalescent COVID-19.

The chain uses TRBV28 and TRBJ1-1; D uncertain. The CDR3 loop spans 12 amino acids. The V gene's germline CDR1 is MDHEN and CDR2 SYDVKM. With 3 bases removed from V and 5 bases from J, the gap between germline ends came to 7 bases. This chain's CDR3 is CASSFPGTEAFF. The CDR3 DNA is TGTGCCAGCAGTTTTCCGGGGACTGAAGCTTTCTTT.

The chain uses TRBV6-2 or TRBV6-3 and TRBJ2-1; 12 bases agree with TRBD2. This CDR3 region has 17 residues. V was pared by 4 bases and J by 6 bases, with 10 bases of the junction left unmatched. Germline CDR1 reads MNHEY; CDR2 reads SVGEGT. DNA of the CDR3: TGTGCCAGCAGTTTGGTAGGACTAGCGGGATGGGGCAATGAGCAGTTCTTC. Translated: CASSLVGLAGWGNEQFF.

V is TRBV5-1 and J is TRBJ2-5; D possibly corresponds to TRBD1 (6 bases). This CDR3 has 15 residues. Trimming pared 7 bases from V and 1 base from J, leaving 17 bases between. Germline CDR1 is SGHRS and CDR2 is YFSETQ. As DNA, the CDR3 is TGCGCCAGCCAGGGAAGCGGACAGATCCAAGAGACCCAGTACTTC. This encodes CASQGSGQIQETQYF. Complete variable domain (other parts from reference TRBV5-1 and TRBJ2-5): KAGVTQTPRYLIKTRGQQVTLSCSPISGHRSVSWYQQTPGQGLQFLFEYFSETQRNKGNFPGRFSGRQFSNSRSEMNVSTLELGDSALYLCASQGSGQIQETQYFGPGTRLLVL.

This clone has just one count. This sequence joins TRBV5-1 and TRBJ1-6; a weak D match, TRBD1 (5 bases). This CDR3 region has 15 residues. The germline V gene encodes CDR1 SGHRS and CDR2 YFSETQ. V was cut by 4 bases and J by 7 bases, with 15 bases left in between. CDR3 loop: CASSPLAGSNSPLHF. CDR3 DNA sequence: TGCGCCAGCAGCCCCCTCGCAGGGTCGAATTCACCCCTCCACTTT. The entire variable domain, with the rest obtained from reference TRBV5-1 and TRBJ1-6, is as follows: KAGVTQTPRYLIKTRGQQVTLSCSPISGHRSVSWYQQTPGQGLQFLFEYFSETQRNKGNFPGRFSGRQFSNSRSEMNVSTLELGDSALYLCASSPLAGSNSPLHFGNGTRLTVT.

The V and J genes are TRBV28 and TRBJ1-6; perhaps TRBD1 as D (5 bases). Germline assignment: CDR1 MDHEN and CDR2 SYDVKM. The CDR3 loop spans 14 amino acids. The V gene lost 11 bases and the J gene lost 4 bases, with 15 bases spanning the gap. The CDR3 is CAHAQGWYNSPLHF. Here the CDR3 DNA reads TGTGCCCACGCTCAGGGTTGGTATAATTCACCCCTCCACTTT. Combining the CDR3 with reference TRBV28 and TRBJ1-6 gives the whole variable domain DVKVTQSSRYLVKRTGEKVFLECVQDMDHENMFWYRQDPGLGLRLIYFSYDVKMKEKGDIPEGYSVSREKKERFSLILESASTNQTSMYLCAHAQGWYNSPLHFGNGTRLTVT.

J is TRBJ2-7 and V is TRBV14, with D possibly matching TRBD2 (6 bases). The V gene lost 5 bases and the J gene lost 3 bases, with 14 bases spanning the gap. The CDR3 sequence is 14 residues long. Germline values: CDR1 SGHDN, CDR2 FVKESK. The CDR3 spells CASSLGLAIYEQYF. The CDR3 DNA reads TGTGCCAGCAGCTTGGGTCTAGCGATCTACGAGCAGTACTTC.

The chain links TRBV5-1 to TRBJ2-2; 12 positions agree with TRBD2. CDR1 is SGHRS and CDR2 is YFSETQ in the germline V gene. Trimming removed 0 bases from V and 5 bases from J; junction bases left unmatched: 20. This CDR3 spans 22 amino acids. The CDR3 DNA follows: TGCGCCAGCAGCTTGGCCTCTGGCCTAGCGGGAGGGCAGAGACCTGGGACCGGGGAGCTGTTTTTT. This translates into CASSLASGLAGGQRPGTGELFF.

CDR3 residues: CASSFGQTDTQYF. In nucleotides, the CDR3 is TGTGCCAGCAGCTTTGGCCAAACAGATACGCAGTATTTT. The genes are TRBV11-2 and TRBJ2-3; D unresolved. The germline CDR1 and CDR2 sequences are SGHAT and FQNNGV. CDR3 length: 13 amino acids. Trimming pared 3 bases from V and 3 bases from J, leaving 7 bases between.

The chain has TRBV24-1 and TRBJ2-7; weak D call: TRBD1 (5 bases). Per the germline V gene, CDR1 is KGHDR and CDR2 is SFDVKD. V lost 5 bases and J lost 3, with 13 bases in between. CDR3 length: 14 residues. CDR3 nucleotides: TGTGCCACCAGTGCAACGGACACCCGCTACGAGCAGTACTTC. Translation: CATSATDTRYEQYF.

This clone was detected once. This sequence joins TRBV4-3 and TRBJ2-3; the match to TRBD2 covers 9 bases. There are 18 residues in the CDR3. With 0 bases clipped from V and 6 bases from J, the junction kept 13 bases outside the gene matches. CDR1 is LGHNA and CDR2 is YSLEER in the germline V gene. CDR3 nucleotide sequence: TGCGCCAGCAGCCAAGATCGGGTGTTAGCGGGAGTCGGGGATACGCAGTATTTT. It specifies CASSQDRVLAGVGDTQYF.

V usage is TRBV6-5 and J usage is TRBJ1-2; D is perhaps TRBD1 (6 bases). Germline CDR1 MNHEY, CDR2 SVGAGI. Trimming cost V 6 bases and J 4 bases, with 18 bases left between them. This CDR3 region has 15 residues. This CDR3 reads CASRLKGRGGYGYTF. In DNA form, the CDR3 reads TGTGCCAGCAGACTGAAAGGGAGAGGGGGCTATGGCTACACCTTC.

The chain is built from TRBV19 and TRBJ2-3, with 11 positions matching TRBD2. Germline V gene data show CDR1 as LNHDA and CDR2 as SQIVND (reference sequence). The CDR3 covers 15 residues. J gave up 8 bases and V 7 bases, and 11 bases lay outside the gene matches. The chain's CDR3 is CASTLKGLAEFTQYF. The CDR3, as DNA: TGTGCCAGTACCCTAAAGGGACTAGCGGAATTTACGCAGTATTTT.